The rows below give T cell receptor beta chains drawn from one sample of a study of blood T cells in healthy people across ages. TCRdb re-called the 5' RACE reads with MiXCR, one entry per CDR3 protein. The table has approximately 1.5 million distinct CDR3 sequences, about 31% seen once. The source material was blood. The receptors derive from a woman between 25 and 40 years old in good health. Each CDR3 is given with its conserved first and last residue. A D gene is named only where the DNA matches it firmly. The listing skips clone size in some rows; elsewhere it reads once, few, many or a size class.

>-|TRBV4-1|TRBJ2-5|few
TGCGCCAGCAGCCAAGACACGGGAGAGACCCAGTACTTC
CASSQDTGETQYF
>-|TRBV4-1|TRBJ1-2|-
TGCGCCAGCAGCGCACCCTGGGGACCCAACTATGGCTACACCTTC
CASSAPWGPNYGYTF
>TRBD2|TRBV5-1|TRBJ2-5|-
TGCGCCAGCAGCTTGGGGACTAGCGGAGCCGAGACCCAGTACTTC
CASSLGTSGAETQYF
>TRBD2|TRBV12-3/TRBV12-4|TRBJ2-1|few
TGTGCCAGCAGTCCAACGACGCGGGAGGTTCGCGATGAGCAGTTCTTC
CASSPTTREVRDEQFF
>-|TRBV20-1|TRBJ2-6|many
TGCAGTGCTAGGAGCTCTGGGGCCAACGTCCTGACTTTC
CSARSSGANVLTF
>-|TRBV2|TRBJ2-5|-
TGTGCCAGTACAGGGATGGAGACCCAGTACTTC
CASTGMETQYF
>TRBD2|TRBV7-9|TRBJ2-3|many
TGTGCCAGCAGCTTAGGTCGGGAGGACACAGATACGCAGTATTTT
CASSLGREDTDTQYF
>-|TRBV4-2|TRBJ2-1|few
TGTGCCAGCAGCCAAGATGGCGAGGGGGGGGTCTACAATGAGCAGTTCTTC
CASSQDGEGGVYNEQFF
>TRBD1|TRBV11-2|TRBJ2-7|-
TGTGCCAGCACGAGACAGGGTATCGACTACGAGCAGTACTTC
CASTRQGIDYEQYF
>TRBD1|TRBV12-3/TRBV12-4|TRBJ1-5|few
TGTGCCAGCACCGGGACAGGGGCTGGCAATCAGCCCCAGCATTTT
CASTGTGAGNQPQHF
>-|TRBV13|TRBJ2-7|few
TGTGCCAGCAGACAAAGCTCCGACGAGCAGTACTTC
CASRQSSDEQYF
>-|TRBV4-1|TRBJ2-3|few
TGCGCCAGCAGCCAAGAGCGGGTAGGCCGGGGTTGGGGGTCCACAGATACGCAGTATTTT
CASSQERVGRGWGSTDTQYF
>-|TRBV6-5|TRBJ1-1|-
TGTGCCAGCAGTTCCGCAAACGGGGGCACTGAAGCTTTCTTT
CASSSANGGTEAFF
>TRBD1|TRBV20-1|TRBJ1-2|many
TGCAGTGCTAGAGATCCGGGACAGTTTACGGGAGGCTACACCTTC
CSARDPGQFTGGYTF
>-|TRBV11-1|TRBJ2-3|-
TGTGCCAGCAGCCCTCAGGATTTCGACAGAGCCGGGAATAACAACCGGGGTGGTACAGATACGCAGTATTTT
CASSPQDFDRAGNNNRGGTDTQYF
>-|TRBV20-1|TRBJ2-1|few
TGCAGTGCTAGAGGAGTGGAAGCGCCGAGCTCCTACAATGAGCAGTTCTTC
CSARGVEAPSSYNEQFF
>-|TRBV30|TRBJ2-7|-
TGTGCCTGGCGGCGGAGTTTCTACGAGCAGTACTTC
CAWRRSFYEQYF
>TRBD1|TRBV5-4|TRBJ2-5|-
TGTGCCAGCAGCCACCCGAGCAGGGACAGGGGACGAGAGACCCAGTACTTC
CASSHPSRDRGRETQYF
>-|TRBV4-1|TRBJ2-5|-
TGCGCCAGCAGCCAAGTCGGTTCTGGGGGCGAGTACCAAGAGACCCAGTACTTC
CASSQVGSGGEYQETQYF
>-|TRBV7-2|TRBJ1-5|many
TGTGCCAGCAGCGGAGGTGGCAATCAGCCCCAGCATTTT
CASSGGGNQPQHF
>-|TRBV11-2|TRBJ1-5|few
TGTGCCAGCAGCTCAAGTAGCGGAAATCAGCCCCAGCATTTT
CASSSSSGNQPQHF
>TRBD1|TRBV5-1|TRBJ2-1|many
TGTGCCAGCAGCTTGGGCAGGGGGCTTTACAATGAGCAGTTCTTC
CASSLGRGLYNEQFF
>TRBD1|TRBV30|TRBJ2-1|-
TGTGCCTGGAGTGTATTTAGTGGACAGGGGGAGAATGAGCAGTTCTTC
CAWSVFSGQGENEQFF
>TRBD1|TRBV5-1|TRBJ2-7|few
TGCGCCAGCAGCCCGACTCCCGGGACAGGGGGCTACGAGCAGTACTTC
CASSPTPGTGGYEQYF
>-|TRBV5-1|TRBJ2-3|-
TGCGCCAGCAGCTCATCCCTACTAGCCCGGAGGGATACGCAGTATTTT
CASSSSLLARRDTQYF
>-|TRBV7-9|TRBJ2-7|-
TGTGCCAGCAGCTCGATCGTTTCGGAGGACGAGCAGTACTTC
CASSSIVSEDEQYF
>-|TRBV20-1|TRBJ2-1|-
TGCAGTGCTAGCATGGACTCTTACAATGAGCAGTTCTTC
CSASMDSYNEQFF
>-|TRBV12-3/TRBV12-4|TRBJ2-3|-
TGTGCCAGCAGTTTAAGATCGGATGCGCAGTATTTT
CASSLRSDAQYF
>TRBD1|TRBV3-1|TRBJ2-7|-
TGTGCCAGCAGCCGAACCGGGACAGCCAGCTACGAGCAGTACTTC
CASSRTGTASYEQYF
>TRBD2|TRBV20-1|TRBJ2-5|-
TGCAGTGCTAGCGCGGCGGGGGGGCTTCAGGAGACCCAGTACTTC
CSASAAGGLQETQYF
>-|TRBV5-1|TRBJ2-7|-
TGCGCCAGCAGCTTAAGCTCCTACAATGAGCAGTACTTC
CASSLSSYNEQYF
>-|TRBV3-1|TRBJ1-2|-
TGTGCCAGCAGCCAAGAGAGAAGTCGGTATGGCTACACCTTC
CASSQERSRYGYTF
>-|TRBV18|TRBJ1-2|few
TGTGCCAGCTCCACCGTACAGGGCCCCAGCTATGGCTACACCTTC
CASSTVQGPSYGYTF
>-|TRBV29-1|TRBJ1-2|many
TGCAGCGTTCCGGACAGTCGGTATGGCTACACCTTC
CSVPDSRYGYTF
>TRBD1|TRBV11-2|TRBJ2-1|few
TGTGCCAGCAGCGCCCGACAGGGGACCAGGGGCGGTGAGCAGTTCTTC
CASSARQGTRGGEQFF
>-|TRBV7-9|TRBJ1-5|-
TGTGCCAGCAGGCTATACATCTTCGATCAGCCCCAGCATTTT
CASRLYIFDQPQHF
>-|TRBV6-1|TRBJ2-3|many
TGTGCCAGCAGTGAAACTCCGGGGAAGACGCAGTATTTT
CASSETPGKTQYF
>-|TRBV25-1|TRBJ2-3|-
TGTGCCTGCAGTGAAGGGGGGGCTACCACAGATACGCAGTATTTT
CACSEGGATTDTQYF
>-|TRBV28|TRBJ2-7|-
TGTGCCAGCAGTTCACCCTGGGACGGTTGGAGCTCCTACGAGCAGTACTTC
CASSSPWDGWSSYEQYF
>-|TRBV20-1|TRBJ2-7|-
TGCAGTGCTAGACCCTTTCTAGCCCTAAATGTCGACGAGCAGTACTTC
CSARPFLALNVDEQYF
>-|TRBV12-5|TRBJ2-1|few
TGTGCTAGTGGTTTGACAGGGATTGACTACAATGAGCAGTTCTTC
CASGLTGIDYNEQFF